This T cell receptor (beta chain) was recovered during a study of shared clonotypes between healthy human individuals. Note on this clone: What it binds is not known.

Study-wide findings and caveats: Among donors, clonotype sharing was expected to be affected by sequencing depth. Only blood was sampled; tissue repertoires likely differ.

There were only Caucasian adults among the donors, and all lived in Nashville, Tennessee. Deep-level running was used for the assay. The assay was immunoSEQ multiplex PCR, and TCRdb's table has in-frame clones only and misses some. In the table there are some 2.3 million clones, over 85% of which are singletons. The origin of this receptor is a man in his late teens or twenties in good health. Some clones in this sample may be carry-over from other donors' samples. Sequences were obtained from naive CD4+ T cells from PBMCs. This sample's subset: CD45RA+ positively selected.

CDR3 nucleotides: TGTGCCAGCAGCCAGATGCCATATGGCTACACCTTC. Residues: CASSQMPYGYTF. The chain combines TRBV14 with TRBJ1-2, with D unclear. Trimming left V 3 bases short and J 5 bases short, with 7 bases between. Germline CDR1 SGHDN, CDR2 FVKESK. This CDR3 spans 12 amino acids.